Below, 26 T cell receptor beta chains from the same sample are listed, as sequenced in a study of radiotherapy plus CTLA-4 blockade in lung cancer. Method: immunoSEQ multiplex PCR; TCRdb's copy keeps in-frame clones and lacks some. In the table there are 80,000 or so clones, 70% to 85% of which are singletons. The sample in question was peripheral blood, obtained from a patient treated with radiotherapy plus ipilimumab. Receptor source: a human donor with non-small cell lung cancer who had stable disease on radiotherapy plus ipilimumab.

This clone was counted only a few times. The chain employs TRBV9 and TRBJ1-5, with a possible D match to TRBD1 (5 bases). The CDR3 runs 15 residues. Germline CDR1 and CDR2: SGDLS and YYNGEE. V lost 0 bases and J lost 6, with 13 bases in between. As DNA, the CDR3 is TGTGCCAGCAGCGTAGGAGGACAAAACTCTCAGCCCCAGCATTTT. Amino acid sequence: CASSVGGQNSQPQHF.

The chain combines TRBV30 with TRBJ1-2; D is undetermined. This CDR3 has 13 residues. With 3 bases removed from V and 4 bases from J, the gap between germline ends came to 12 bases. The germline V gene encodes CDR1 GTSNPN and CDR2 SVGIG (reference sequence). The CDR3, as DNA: TGTGCCTGGAGGGGGAATGGGAGCTATGGCTACACCTTC. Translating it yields CAWRGNGSYGYTF.

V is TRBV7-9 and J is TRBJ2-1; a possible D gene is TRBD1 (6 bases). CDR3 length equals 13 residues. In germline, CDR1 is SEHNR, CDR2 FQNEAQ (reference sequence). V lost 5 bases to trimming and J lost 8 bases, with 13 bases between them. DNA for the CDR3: TGTGCCAGCAGCCTGGCAGGGGTCGATGAGCAGTTCTTC. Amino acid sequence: CASSLAGVDEQFF.

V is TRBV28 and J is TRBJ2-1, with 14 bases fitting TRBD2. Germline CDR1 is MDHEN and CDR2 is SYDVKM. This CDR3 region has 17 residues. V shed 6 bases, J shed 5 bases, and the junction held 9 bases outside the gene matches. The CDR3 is CASSRPGLAGEDNEQFF. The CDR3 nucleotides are TGTGCCAGCAGCCGACCGGGACTAGCGGGAGAGGACAATGAGCAGTTCTTC.

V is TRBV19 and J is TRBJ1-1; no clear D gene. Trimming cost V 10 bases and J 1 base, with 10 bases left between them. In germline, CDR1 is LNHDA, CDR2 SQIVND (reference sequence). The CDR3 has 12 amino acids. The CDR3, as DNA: TGTGCCATCACGGACCGGAACACTGAAGCTTTCTTT. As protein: CAITDRNTEAFF.

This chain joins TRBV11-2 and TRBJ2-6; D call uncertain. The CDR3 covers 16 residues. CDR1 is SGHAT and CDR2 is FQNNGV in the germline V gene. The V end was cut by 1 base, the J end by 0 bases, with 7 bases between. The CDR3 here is CASSLVGNSGANVLTF. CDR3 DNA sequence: TGTGCCAGCAGCTTAGTCGGAAACTCTGGGGCCAACGTCCTGACTTTC.

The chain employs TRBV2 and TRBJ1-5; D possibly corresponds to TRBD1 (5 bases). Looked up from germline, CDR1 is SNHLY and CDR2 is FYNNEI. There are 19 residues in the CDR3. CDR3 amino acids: CASGTPRGRRGGGNQPQHF. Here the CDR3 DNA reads TGTGCTTCGGGGACTCCCCGTGGCAGAAGAGGTGGAGGCAATCAGCCCCAGCATTTT.

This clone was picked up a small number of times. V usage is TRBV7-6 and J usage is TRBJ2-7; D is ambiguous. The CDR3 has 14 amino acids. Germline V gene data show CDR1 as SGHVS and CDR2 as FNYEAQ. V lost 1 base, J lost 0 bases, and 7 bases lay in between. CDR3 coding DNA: TGTGCCAGCAGCTTAGGAATTAACTCCTACGAGCAGTACTTC. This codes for CASSLGINSYEQYF.

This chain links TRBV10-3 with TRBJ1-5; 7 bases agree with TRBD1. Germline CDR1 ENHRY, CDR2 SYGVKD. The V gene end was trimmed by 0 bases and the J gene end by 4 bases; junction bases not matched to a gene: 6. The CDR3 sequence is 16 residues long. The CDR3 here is CAISESGTEYNQPQHF. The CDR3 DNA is TGTGCCATCAGTGAGTCTGGGACAGAATATAATCAGCCCCAGCATTTT.

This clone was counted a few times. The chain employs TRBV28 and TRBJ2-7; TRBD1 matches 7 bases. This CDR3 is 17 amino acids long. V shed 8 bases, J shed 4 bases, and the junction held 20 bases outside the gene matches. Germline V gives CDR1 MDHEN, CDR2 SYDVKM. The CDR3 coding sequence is TGTGCCAGCCGGGACAGAAGCATTAGTTACGTGGGTTACGAGCAGTACTTC. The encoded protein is CASRDRSISYVGYEQYF. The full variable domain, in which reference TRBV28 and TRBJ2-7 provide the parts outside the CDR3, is DVKVTQSSRYLVKRTGEKVFLECVQDMDHENMFWYRQDPGLGLRLIYFSYDVKMKEKGDIPEGYSVSREKKERFSLILESASTNQTSMYLCASRDRSISYVGYEQYFGPGTRLTVT.

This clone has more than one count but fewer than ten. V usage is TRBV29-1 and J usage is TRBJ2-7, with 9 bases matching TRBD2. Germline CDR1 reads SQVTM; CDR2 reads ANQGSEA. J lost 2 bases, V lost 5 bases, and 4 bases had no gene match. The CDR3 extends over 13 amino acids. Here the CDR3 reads CSVSGGRTYEQYF. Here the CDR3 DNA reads TGCAGCGTTAGCGGGGGGCGCACCTACGAGCAGTACTTC.

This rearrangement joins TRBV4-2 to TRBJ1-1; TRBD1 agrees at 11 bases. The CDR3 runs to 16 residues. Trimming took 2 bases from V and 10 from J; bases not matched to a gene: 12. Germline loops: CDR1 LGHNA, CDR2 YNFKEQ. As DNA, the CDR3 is TGTGCCAGCAGCCAATTCACCGGGACAGGGGGTTTTTTAGCTTTCTTT. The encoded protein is CASSQFTGTGGFLAFF.

CDR3 coding DNA: TGTGCCAGCAAGGACAGTAACACCGGGGAGCTGTTTTTT. Translating it yields CASKDSNTGELFF. The chain has TRBV6-5 and TRBJ2-2; possibly TRBD1 for D (6 bases). CDR3 size: 13 residues. Looked up from germline, CDR1 is MNHEY and CDR2 is SVGAGI. V lost 7 bases and J 2 bases, leaving 8 bases between the germline ends.

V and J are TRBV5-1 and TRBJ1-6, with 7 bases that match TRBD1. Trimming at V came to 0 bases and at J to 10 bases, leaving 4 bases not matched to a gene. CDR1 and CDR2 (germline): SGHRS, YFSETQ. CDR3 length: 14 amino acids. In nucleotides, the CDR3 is TGCGCCAGCAGCTTGGGACAGGGTTTCTCACCCCTCCACTTT. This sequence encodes CASSLGQGFSPLHF.

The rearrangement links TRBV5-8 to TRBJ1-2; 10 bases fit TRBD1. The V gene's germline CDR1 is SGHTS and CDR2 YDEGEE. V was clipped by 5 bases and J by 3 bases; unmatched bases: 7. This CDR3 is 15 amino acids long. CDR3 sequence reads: CASRRPGQGHYGYTF. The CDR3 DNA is TGTGCCAGCAGAAGACCGGGACAGGGGCACTATGGCTACACCTTC.

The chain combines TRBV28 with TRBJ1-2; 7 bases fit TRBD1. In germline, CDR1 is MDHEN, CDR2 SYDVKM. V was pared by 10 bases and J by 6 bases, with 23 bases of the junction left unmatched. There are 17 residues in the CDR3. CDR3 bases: TGTGCCACCGGCCCCGGGACAGCCTCGTCGGTCCTCCATGGCTACACCTTC. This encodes CATGPGTASSVLHGYTF.

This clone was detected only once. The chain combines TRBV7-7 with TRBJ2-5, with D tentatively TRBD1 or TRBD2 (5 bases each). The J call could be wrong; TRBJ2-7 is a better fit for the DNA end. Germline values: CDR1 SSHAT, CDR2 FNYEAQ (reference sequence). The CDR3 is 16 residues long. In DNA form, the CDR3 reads TGTGCCAGCAGCTTAGGAGGGGACGGTAGCTCCTACGAGCAGTACTTC. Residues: CASSLGGDGSSYEQYF.

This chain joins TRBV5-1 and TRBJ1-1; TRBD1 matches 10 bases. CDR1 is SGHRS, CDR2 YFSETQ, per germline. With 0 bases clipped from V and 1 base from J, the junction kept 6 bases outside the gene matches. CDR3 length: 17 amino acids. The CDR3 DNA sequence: TGCGCCAGCAGCTTGGCTGGGACAGGGGCGGGGAACACTGAAGCTTTCTTT. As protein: CASSLAGTGAGNTEAFF.

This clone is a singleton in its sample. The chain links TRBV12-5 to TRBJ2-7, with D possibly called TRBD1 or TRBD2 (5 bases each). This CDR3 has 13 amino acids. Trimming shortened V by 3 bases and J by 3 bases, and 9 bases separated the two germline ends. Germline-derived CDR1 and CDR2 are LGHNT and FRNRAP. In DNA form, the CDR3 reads TGTGCTAGTGGTTTATCTGGGGGCTACGAGCAGTACTTC. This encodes CASGLSGGYEQYF.

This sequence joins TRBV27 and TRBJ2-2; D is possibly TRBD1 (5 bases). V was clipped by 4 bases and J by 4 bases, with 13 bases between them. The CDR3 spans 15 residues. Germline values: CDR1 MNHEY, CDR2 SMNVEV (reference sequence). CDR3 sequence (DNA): TGTGCCAGCAGTTCCTCAGGGTTTCTCACCGGGGAGCTGTTTTTT. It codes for CASSSSGFLTGELFF.

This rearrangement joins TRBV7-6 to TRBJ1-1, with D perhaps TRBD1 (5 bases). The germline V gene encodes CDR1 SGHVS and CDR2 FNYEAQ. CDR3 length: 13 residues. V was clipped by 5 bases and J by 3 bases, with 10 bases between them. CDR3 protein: CASSPFRDTEAFF. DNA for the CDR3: TGTGCCAGCAGCCCATTCAGGGACACTGAAGCTTTCTTT.

Here the CDR3 reads CASSPDSFSGNTIYF. The CDR3 coding sequence is TGTGCCAGCAGTCCCGACAGCTTCTCTGGAAACACCATATATTTT. J is TRBJ1-3 and V is TRBV6-5, with D possibly being TRBD1 (5 bases). CDR1 is MNHEY, CDR2 SVGAGI, per germline. The ends were cut back, 5 bases at V and 0 bases at J, with 11 bases in the middle. The length of the CDR3 is 15 residues.

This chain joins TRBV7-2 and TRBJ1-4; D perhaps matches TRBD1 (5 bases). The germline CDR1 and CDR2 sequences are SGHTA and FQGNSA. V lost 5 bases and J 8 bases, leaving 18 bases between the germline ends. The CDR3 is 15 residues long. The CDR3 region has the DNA TGTGCCAGCAGCCCCCGACAGTCAGTCGTGGAAAAACTGTTTTTT. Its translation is CASSPRQSVVEKLFF. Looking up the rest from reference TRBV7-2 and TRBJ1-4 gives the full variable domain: GAGVSQSPSNKVTEKGKDVELRCDPISGHTALYWYRQSLGQGLEFLIYFQGNSAPDKSGLPSDRFSAERTGGSVSTLTIQRTQQEDSAVYLCASSPRQSVVEKLFFGSGTQLSVL.

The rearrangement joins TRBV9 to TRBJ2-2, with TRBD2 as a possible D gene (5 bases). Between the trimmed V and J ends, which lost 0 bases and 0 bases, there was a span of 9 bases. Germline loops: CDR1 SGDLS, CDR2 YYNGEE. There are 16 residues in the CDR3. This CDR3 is CASSVDAGANTGELFF. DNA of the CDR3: TGTGCCAGCAGCGTAGATGCCGGGGCGAACACCGGGGAGCTGTTTTTT. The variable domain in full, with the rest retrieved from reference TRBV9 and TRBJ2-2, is DSGVTQTPKHLITATGQRVTLRCSPRSGDLSVYWYQQSLDQGLQFLIQYYNGEERAKGNILERFSAQQFPDLHSELNLSSLELGDSALYFCASSVDAGANTGELFFGEGSRLTVL.

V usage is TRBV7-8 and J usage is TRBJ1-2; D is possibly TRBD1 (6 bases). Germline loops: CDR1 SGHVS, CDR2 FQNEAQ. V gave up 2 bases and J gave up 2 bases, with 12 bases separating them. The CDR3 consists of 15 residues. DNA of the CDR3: TGTGCCAGCAGCTTAATCGGTACAGGGAACTATGGCTACACCTTC. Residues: CASSLIGTGNYGYTF.

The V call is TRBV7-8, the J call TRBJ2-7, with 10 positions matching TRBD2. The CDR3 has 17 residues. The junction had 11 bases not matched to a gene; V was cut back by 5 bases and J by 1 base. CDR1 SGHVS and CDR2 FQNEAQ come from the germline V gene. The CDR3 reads CASSPGGVAGGSYEQYF. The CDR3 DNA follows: TGTGCCAGCAGCCCAGGGGGCGTAGCGGGGGGTTCCTACGAGCAGTACTTC.